One sample yielded the 23 T cell receptor beta chains listed below, sequenced in a study of cytomegalovirus exposure and HLA in healthy donors. With 60 Vbeta and 13 Jbeta primers, the PCR was carried out. Sequencing was performed with immunoSEQ multiplex PCR; in TCRdb, only in-frame clones are kept and a portion is missing. The sample yields approximately 190,000 clones, more than 65% seen once. The sequenced sample was PBMCs. The origin of the receptors is a man in his forties or fifties in good health and CMV-seronegative.

The V gene is TRBV6-1, the J gene TRBJ1-2; possible D gene TRBD1, 5 bases. Trimming took 6 bases from V and 5 from J, leaving 13 bases between them. Germline loops: CDR1 MNHNS, CDR2 SASEGT. The CDR3 contains 13 residues. This CDR3 is CASRMGLTYGYTF. The DNA for the CDR3 is TGTGCCAGCAGAATGGGACTCACTTATGGCTACACCTTC.

V is TRBV11-2 and J is TRBJ2-3, with D tentatively TRBD2 (5 bases). Trimming shortened V by 4 bases and J by 4 bases, and 18 bases separated the two germline ends. CDR1 is SGHAT, CDR2 FQNNGV, per germline. CDR3 length equals 16 residues. CDR3 amino acids: CASSSRPGLIPDTQYF. The CDR3 bases are TGTGCCAGCAGCTCGCGCCCGGGGTTGATCCCAGATACGCAGTATTTT.

V is TRBV6-5 and J is TRBJ2-1; 8 bases agree with TRBD1. J gave up 7 bases and V 6 bases, and 8 bases lay outside the gene matches. Per the germline V gene, CDR1 is MNHEY and CDR2 is SVGAGI. The CDR3 runs 14 residues. CDR3 sequence reads: CASSRGQELNEQFF. The CDR3 bases are TGTGCCAGCAGCCGGGGACAGGAGTTGAATGAGCAGTTCTTC.

Written as DNA, the CDR3 is TGTGCCAGCAGCCCGGTTTTCACAGATACGCAGTATTTT. This sequence encodes CASSPVFTDTQYF. The J gene is TRBJ2-3, the V gene TRBV9; D gene uncertain. CDR1 SGDLS and CDR2 YYNGEE come from the germline V gene. CDR3 length: 13 residues. The ends were cut back, 4 bases at V and 2 bases at J, with 8 bases in the middle.

The V call is TRBV6-1, the J call TRBJ1-2, with unresolved D. The V end was cut by 5 bases, the J end by 3 bases, with 7 bases between. Germline values: CDR1 MNHNS, CDR2 SASEGT. The CDR3 runs to 12 residues. CDR3 protein: CASSSEDYGYTF. In nucleotides, the CDR3 is TGTGCCAGCAGTTCAGAGGACTATGGCTACACCTTC.

The chain uses TRBV5-1 and TRBJ1-6; 7 nucleotides line up with TRBD1. The CDR3 covers 15 residues. The junction had 8 bases not matched to a gene; V was cut back by 4 bases and J by 7 bases. Looked up from germline, CDR1 is SGHRS and CDR2 is YFSETQ. This CDR3 reads CASSKRQGGNSPLHF. Written as DNA, the CDR3 is TGCGCCAGCAGCAAAAGACAGGGTGGGAATTCACCCCTCCACTTT.

CDR3 DNA: TGCGCCAGCAGTGAGTCGGGACAGTATAGCAATCAGCCCCAGCATTTT. Translated: CASSESGQYSNQPQHF. The V gene is TRBV10-2, the J gene TRBJ1-5; 7 positions agree with TRBD1. This CDR3 comprises 16 residues. The V and J ends lost 0 bases and 0 bases, in that order; junction bases with no gene match: 2. Germline V gene sequence: CDR1 WSHSY, CDR2 SAAADI.

This chain's CDR3 is CASSLKQGRTNTEAFF. CDR3 nucleotide sequence: TGTGCCAGCAGCTTAAAACAGGGCAGGACGAACACTGAAGCTTTCTTT. The chain links TRBV13 to TRBJ1-1; weak D call: TRBD1 (6 bases). Trimming removed 2 bases at V and 1 base at J, with 14 bases between. The germline gives CDR1 PRHDT, CDR2 FYEKMQ (reference sequence). This CDR3 is built from 16 residues.

This sequence joins TRBV5-8 and TRBJ2-3; 8 nucleotides align to TRBD1. Germline values: CDR1 SGHTS, CDR2 YDEGEE. After removal of 9 bases from V and 0 bases from J, the junction contained 18 bases not matched to a gene. CDR3 length: 18 amino acids. The CDR3 nucleotides are TGTGCCATCATTCCTCCCCTTCGGGACAGGCTTAGCACAGATACGCAGTATTTT. This translates into CAIIPPLRDRLSTDTQYF.

The rearrangement links TRBV7-3 to TRBJ2-3, with D possibly matching TRBD1 (6 bases). The CDR3 totals 14 residues. V was clipped by 3 bases and J by 0 bases, with 7 bases between them. The germline CDR1 and CDR2 sequences are SGHTA and FQGTGA. This CDR3 is CASSFGQSTDTQYF. CDR3 DNA sequence: TGTGCCAGCAGCTTTGGACAGAGCACAGATACGCAGTATTTT.

This chain joins TRBV29-1 and TRBJ1-1; the D gene is possibly TRBD1 (5 bases). Per the germline V gene, CDR1 is SQVTM and CDR2 is ANQGSEA. V was cut by 6 bases and J by 2 bases, with 16 bases left in between. This CDR3 comprises 14 residues. CDR3 nucleotides: TGCAGCGTCATGGGTAGGGGTGGTAACACTGAAGCTTTCTTT. Translation gives CSVMGRGGNTEAFF.

This chain joins TRBV7-2 and TRBJ1-2, with TRBD1 matching 10 bases. Trimming took 5 bases from V and 6 from J; bases not matched to a gene: 6. Germline CDR1 SGHTA, CDR2 FQGNSA. CDR3 length: 14 amino acids. The CDR3 DNA follows: TGTGCCAGCAGCCGGGACAGGGGATTAAATGGCTACACCTTC. This translates into CASSRDRGLNGYTF.

This chain uses TRBV7-2 with TRBJ2-3; no clear D. V was pared by 5 bases and J by 0 bases, with 6 bases between. CDR3 length: 13 amino acids. Per germline, CDR1 SGHTA and CDR2 FQGNSA. CDR3 residues: CASSQASTDTQYF. The CDR3, as DNA: TGTGCCAGCAGCCAGGCCAGCACAGATACGCAGTATTTT.

The rearrangement links TRBV5-1 to TRBJ2-1, with 9 bases fitting TRBD1. This CDR3 is 16 amino acids long. Germline CDR1 is SGHRS and CDR2 is YFSETQ. V gave up 2 bases and J gave up 4 bases; unmatched junction bases: 7. The DNA of the CDR3 is TGCGCCAGCAGCTTAACACAGGGGGCTGGATACAATGAGCAGTTCTTC. Translated: CASSLTQGAGYNEQFF.

This clone appeared once. This rearrangement joins TRBV15 to TRBJ1-4; TRBD1 matches at 9 bases. The V gene's germline CDR1 is LNHNV and CDR2 YYDKDF (reference sequence). J gave up 10 bases and V 2 bases, and 11 bases lay outside the gene matches. CDR3 size: 16 residues. CDR3 loop: CATSRLPGTGILKLFF. DNA for the CDR3: TGTGCCACCAGCAGACTTCCCGGGACAGGGATTTTAAAACTGTTTTTT.

V usage is TRBV30 and J usage is TRBJ1-1; 7 positions match TRBD1. Per germline, CDR1 GTSNPN and CDR2 SVGIG (reference sequence). This CDR3 has 13 amino acids. The ends lost 8 bases at V and 11 bases at J; junction bases unmatched: 17. This chain's CDR3 is CAGGTPQGVGAFF. DNA of the CDR3: TGTGCCGGGGGGACACCTCAGGGGGTTGGCGCTTTCTTT.

The rearrangement uses TRBV10-3 and TRBJ2-1; 10 bases match TRBD1. With 6 bases clipped from V and 6 bases from J, the junction kept 5 bases outside the gene matches. CDR1 and CDR2 from the germline V gene are ENHRY and SYGVKD. The CDR3 loop spans 14 amino acids. The CDR3 coding sequence is TGTGCCATCAGCCGGGACAGGGGAAGCAATGAGCAGTTCTTC. Residues: CAISRDRGSNEQFF.

The J gene is TRBJ2-5, the V gene TRBV27, with 9 bases aligning to TRBD2. V trimming: 0 bases; J trimming: 5 bases; junction bases outside the gene matches: 4. CDR1 is MNHEY, CDR2 SMNVEV, per germline (reference sequence). The CDR3 consists of 15 residues. CDR3 sequence reads: CASSLSRGGRETQYF. The CDR3 nucleotides are TGTGCCAGCAGTTTATCGCGGGGGGGCCGGGAGACCCAGTACTTC.

The gene calls are TRBV5-1 and TRBJ2-2; 8 nucleotides line up with TRBD1. The germline gives CDR1 SGHRS, CDR2 YFSETQ. After removal of 5 bases from V and 8 bases from J, the junction contained 5 bases not matched to a gene. This CDR3 spans 13 amino acids. The chain's CDR3 is CASSSTGEGELFF. The CDR3 nucleotides read TGCGCCAGCAGTTCGACAGGGGAGGGGGAGCTGTTTTTT.

Notes on this clone: An end of the junction differs from the germline gene, which may be a read error. The chain combines TRBV7-9 with TRBJ1-4, with D possibly matching TRBD1 (5 bases). Per germline, CDR1 SEHNR and CDR2 FQNEAQ (reference sequence). The CDR3 consists of 14 residues. The CDR3 DNA follows: TGTTCCAGCATCGGGGGGAGTACTAATGAAAAACTGTTTTTT. Translated: CSSIGGSTNEKLFF.

The CDR3 loop is CASSSSLFPASLYGYTF. CDR3 DNA sequence: TGCGCCAGCAGCTCAAGTTTGTTCCCAGCGTCCCTCTATGGCTACACCTTC. V gene TRBV5-1 combines with J gene TRBJ1-2; D unresolved. Per germline, CDR1 SGHRS and CDR2 YFSETQ. Trimming removed 3 bases at V and 4 bases at J, with 22 bases between. The CDR3 is 17 amino acids. The full variable domain, completed using reference TRBV5-1 and TRBJ1-2, is KAGVTQTPRYLIKTRGQQVTLSCSPISGHRSVSWYQQTPGQGLQFLFEYFSETQRNKGNFPGRFSGRQFSNSRSEMNVSTLELGDSALYLCASSSSLFPASLYGYTFGSGTRLTVV.

This clone was seen more than once but under ten times. The J gene is TRBJ1-6, the V gene TRBV7-9; TRBD1 matches at 8 bases. Unmatched junction bases numbered 16, after V lost 5 bases and J lost 10 bases. The germline gives CDR1 SEHNR, CDR2 FQNEAQ (reference sequence). This CDR3 is built from 17 residues. The CDR3 here is CASSTRTGSGFWSPLHF. Written as DNA, the CDR3 is TGTGCCAGCAGCACGCGGACAGGGTCTGGATTTTGGTCACCCCTCCACTTT.

The gene calls are TRBV2 and TRBJ1-6; perhaps TRBD1 as D (5 bases). Germline CDR1 and CDR2: SNHLY and FYNNEI. V lost 5 bases and J 8 bases, leaving 13 bases between the germline ends. This CDR3 has 14 residues. The CDR3: CASSTQVVDSPLHF. Written as DNA, the CDR3 is TGTGCCAGCAGTACACAGGTGGTTGATTCACCCCTCCACTTT.